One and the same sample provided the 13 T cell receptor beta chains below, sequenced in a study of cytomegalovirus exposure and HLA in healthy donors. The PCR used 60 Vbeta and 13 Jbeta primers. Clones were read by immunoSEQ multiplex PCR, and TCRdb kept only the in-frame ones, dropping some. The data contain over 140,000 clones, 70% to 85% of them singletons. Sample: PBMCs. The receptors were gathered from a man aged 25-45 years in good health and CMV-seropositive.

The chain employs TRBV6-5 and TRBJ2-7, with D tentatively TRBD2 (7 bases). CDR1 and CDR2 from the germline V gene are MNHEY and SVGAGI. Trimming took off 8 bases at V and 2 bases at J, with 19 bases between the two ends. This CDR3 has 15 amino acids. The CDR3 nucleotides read TGTGCCAGCCGGGAAGAAGGGGGGGGGACCTACGAGCAGTACTTC. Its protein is CASREEGGGTYEQYF.

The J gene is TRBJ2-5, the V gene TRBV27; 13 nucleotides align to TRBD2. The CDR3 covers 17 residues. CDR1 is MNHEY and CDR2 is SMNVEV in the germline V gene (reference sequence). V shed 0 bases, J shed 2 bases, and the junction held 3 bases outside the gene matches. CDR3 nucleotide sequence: TGTGCCAGCAGTTTATCAGGACTAGCGGGAGCTCAAGAGACCCAGTACTTC. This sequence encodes CASSLSGLAGAQETQYF.

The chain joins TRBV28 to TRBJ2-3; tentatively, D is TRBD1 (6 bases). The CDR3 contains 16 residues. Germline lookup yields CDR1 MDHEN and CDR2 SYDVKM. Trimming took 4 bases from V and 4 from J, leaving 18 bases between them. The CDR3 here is CASSSPGQIVADTQYF. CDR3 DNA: TGTGCCAGCAGTTCCCCCGGACAGATCGTCGCAGATACGCAGTATTTT. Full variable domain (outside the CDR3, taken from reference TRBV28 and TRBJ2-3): DVKVTQSSRYLVKRTGEKVFLECVQDMDHENMFWYRQDPGLGLRLIYFSYDVKMKEKGDIPEGYSVSREKKERFSLILESASTNQTSMYLCASSSPGQIVADTQYFGPGTRLTVL.

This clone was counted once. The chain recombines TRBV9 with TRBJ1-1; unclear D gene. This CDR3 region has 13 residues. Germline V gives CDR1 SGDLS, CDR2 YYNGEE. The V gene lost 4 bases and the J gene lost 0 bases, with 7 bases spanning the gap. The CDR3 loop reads CASSTSVNTEAFF. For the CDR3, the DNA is TGTGCCAGCAGCACCAGTGTGAACACTGAAGCTTTCTTT.

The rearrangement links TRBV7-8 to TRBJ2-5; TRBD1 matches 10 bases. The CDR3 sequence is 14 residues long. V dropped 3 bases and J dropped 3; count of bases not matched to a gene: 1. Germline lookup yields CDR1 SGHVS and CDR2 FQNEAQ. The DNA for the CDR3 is TGTGCCAGCAGCTTTGGGACAGGGGAAGAGACCCAGTACTTC. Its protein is CASSFGTGEETQYF.

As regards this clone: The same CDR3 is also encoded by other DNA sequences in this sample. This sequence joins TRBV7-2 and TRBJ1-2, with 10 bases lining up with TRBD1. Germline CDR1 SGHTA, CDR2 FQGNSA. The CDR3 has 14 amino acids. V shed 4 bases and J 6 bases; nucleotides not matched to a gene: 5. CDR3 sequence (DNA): TGTGCCAGCAGCTCGAGACAGGGGGCCCATGGCTACACCTTC. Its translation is CASSSRQGAHGYTF. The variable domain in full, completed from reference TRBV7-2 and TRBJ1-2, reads GAGVSQSPSNKVTEKGKDVELRCDPISGHTALYWYRQSLGQGLEFLIYFQGNSAPDKSGLPSDRFSAERTGGSVSTLTIQRTQQEDSAVYLCASSSRQGAHGYTFGSGTRLTVV.

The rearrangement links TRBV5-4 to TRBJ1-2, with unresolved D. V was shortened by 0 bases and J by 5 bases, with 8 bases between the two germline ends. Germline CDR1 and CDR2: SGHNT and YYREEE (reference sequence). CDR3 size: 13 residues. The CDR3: CASSLAEAYGYTF. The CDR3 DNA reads TGTGCCAGCAGCTTGGCCGAAGCGTATGGCTACACCTTC.

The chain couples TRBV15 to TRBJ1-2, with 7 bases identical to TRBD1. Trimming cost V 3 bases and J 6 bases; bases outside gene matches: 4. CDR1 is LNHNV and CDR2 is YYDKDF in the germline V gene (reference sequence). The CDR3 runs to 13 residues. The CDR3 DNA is TGTGCCACCAGCAGTAGAGGGGGCGATGGCTACACCTTC. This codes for CATSSRGGDGYTF.

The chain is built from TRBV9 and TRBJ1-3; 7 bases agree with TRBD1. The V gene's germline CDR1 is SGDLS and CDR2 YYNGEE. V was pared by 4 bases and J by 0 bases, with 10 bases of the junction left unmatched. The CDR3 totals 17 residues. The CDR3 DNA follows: TGTGCCAGCAGCTTAGGGATCGGGGACAGCTCTGGAAACACCATATATTTT. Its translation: CASSLGIGDSSGNTIYF.

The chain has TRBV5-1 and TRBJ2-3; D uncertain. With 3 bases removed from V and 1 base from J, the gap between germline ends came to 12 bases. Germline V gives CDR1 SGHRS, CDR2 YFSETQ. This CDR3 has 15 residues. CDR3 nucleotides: TGCGCCAGCAGCTCCAGTCCTGGTGGCACAGATACGCAGTATTTT. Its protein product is CASSSSPGGTDTQYF.

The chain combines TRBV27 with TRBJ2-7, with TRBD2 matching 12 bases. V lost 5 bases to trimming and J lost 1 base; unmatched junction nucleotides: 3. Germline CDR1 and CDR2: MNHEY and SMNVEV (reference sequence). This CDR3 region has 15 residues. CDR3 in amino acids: CASSPGLAGSYEQYF. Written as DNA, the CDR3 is TGTGCCAGCAGTCCCGGACTAGCGGGATCCTACGAGCAGTACTTC.

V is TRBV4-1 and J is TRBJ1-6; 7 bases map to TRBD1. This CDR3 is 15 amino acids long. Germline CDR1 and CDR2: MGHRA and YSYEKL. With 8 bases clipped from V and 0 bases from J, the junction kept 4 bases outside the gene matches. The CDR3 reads CASGGQTSYNSPLHF. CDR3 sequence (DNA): TGCGCCAGCGGGGGACAGACCTCCTATAATTCACCCCTCCACTTT.

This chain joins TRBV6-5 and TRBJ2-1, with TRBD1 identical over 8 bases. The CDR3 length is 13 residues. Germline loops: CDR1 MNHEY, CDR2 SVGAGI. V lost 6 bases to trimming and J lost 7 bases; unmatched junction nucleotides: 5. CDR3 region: CASSGQGTNEQFF. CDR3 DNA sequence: TGTGCCAGCAGCGGACAGGGAACGAATGAGCAGTTCTTC.